This T cell receptor (beta chain) was identified during a study of beta chain features in type 1 diabetes. Across the whole study: Patients did not differ from healthy donors in age, gender or cell yield.

Every bit of the isolated RNA underwent reverse transcription, so sequencing read expressed TCRB transcripts. Libraries were prepared by immunoSEQ multiplex PCR; TCRdb keeps only in-frame clonotypes and omits some of them. The data hold under 850,000 clones, with about an eighth observed a single time. Study results and caveats: Moderate but significant shortening of TCRB CDR3s was recorded in all four CD4+ subsets from Type 1 diabetes patients.

The collection from each donor was one heparinised blood draw averaging about 116 mL. Stem cell-like memory, regulatory, central memory and naive CD4+ cells were sorted via CD45RO/CCR7/CD25/CD127/CD95/CD27. This clone was observed a handful of times. The antigen is unknown. Germline CDR1 and CDR2: ENHRY and SYGVKD. The CDR3 consists of 12 residues. Between the trimmed V and J ends, which lost 2 bases and 6 bases, there was a span of 6 bases. The sample comprised naive CD4+ T cells from blood. This receptor was taken from a man younger than 35 with type 1 diabetes. The rearrangement links TRBV10-3 to TRBJ2-3, with no clear D. CDR3 region: CAISEIEDTQYF. CDR3 nucleotide sequence: TGTGCCATCAGTGAGATCGAGGATACGCAGTATTTT.